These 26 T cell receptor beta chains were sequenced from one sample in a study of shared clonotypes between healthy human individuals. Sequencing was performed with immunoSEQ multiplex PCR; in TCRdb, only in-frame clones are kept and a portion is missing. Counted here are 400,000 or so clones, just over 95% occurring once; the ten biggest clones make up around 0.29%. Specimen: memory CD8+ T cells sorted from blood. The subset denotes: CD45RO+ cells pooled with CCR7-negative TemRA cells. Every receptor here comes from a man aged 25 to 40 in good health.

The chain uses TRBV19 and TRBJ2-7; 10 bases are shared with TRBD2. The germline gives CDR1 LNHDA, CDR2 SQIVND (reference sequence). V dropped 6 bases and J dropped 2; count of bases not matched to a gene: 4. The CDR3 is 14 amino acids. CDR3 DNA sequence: TGTGCCAGTAGCGCTAGCGGGAGCCCCTACGAGCAGTACTTC. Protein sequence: CASSASGSPYEQYF.

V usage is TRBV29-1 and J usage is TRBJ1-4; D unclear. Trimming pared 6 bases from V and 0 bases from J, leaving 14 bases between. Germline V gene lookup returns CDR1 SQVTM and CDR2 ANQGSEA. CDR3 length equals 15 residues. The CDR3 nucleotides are TGCAGCGTCTATCTCCTAGGAACAACTAATGAAAAACTGTTTTTT. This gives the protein CSVYLLGTTNEKLFF.

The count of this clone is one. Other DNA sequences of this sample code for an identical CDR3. The CDR3, as DNA: TGTGCCATCAGGGGGACTAGCGGGACTGATACGCAGTATTTT. This codes for CAIRGTSGTDTQYF. The V gene is TRBV10-3, the J gene TRBJ2-3; 13 bases fit TRBD2. The CDR3 totals 14 residues. After removal of 6 bases from V and 6 bases from J, the junction contained 3 bases not matched to a gene. The germline V gene has CDR1 ENHRY and CDR2 SYGVKD.

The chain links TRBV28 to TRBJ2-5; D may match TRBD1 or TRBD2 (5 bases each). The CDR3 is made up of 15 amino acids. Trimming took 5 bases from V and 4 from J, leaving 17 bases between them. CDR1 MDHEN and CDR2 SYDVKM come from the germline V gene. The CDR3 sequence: CASSLSDGGRETQYF. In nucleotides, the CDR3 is TGTGCCAGCAGTCTCTCAGATGGGGGTAGAGAGACCCAGTACTTC.

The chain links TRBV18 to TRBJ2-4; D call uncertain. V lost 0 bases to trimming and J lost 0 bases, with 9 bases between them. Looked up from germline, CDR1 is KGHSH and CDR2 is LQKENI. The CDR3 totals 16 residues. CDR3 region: CASSPPGQLAKNIQYF. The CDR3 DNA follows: TGTGCCAGCTCACCACCGGGCCAGCTAGCCAAAAACATTCAGTACTTC. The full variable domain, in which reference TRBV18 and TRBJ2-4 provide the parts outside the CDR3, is NAGVMQNPRHLVRRRGQEARLRCSPMKGHSHVYWYRQLPEEGLKFMVYLQKENIIDESGMPKERFSAEFPKEGPSILRIQQVVRGDSAAYFCASSPPGQLAKNIQYFGAGTRLSVL.

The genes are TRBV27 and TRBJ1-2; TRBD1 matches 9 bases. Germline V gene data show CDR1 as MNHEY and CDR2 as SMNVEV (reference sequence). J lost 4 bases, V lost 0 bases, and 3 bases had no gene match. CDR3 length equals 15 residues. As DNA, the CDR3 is TGTGCCAGCAGTTTATCCCGGGACAGGGTCTATGGCTACACCTTC. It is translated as CASSLSRDRVYGYTF.

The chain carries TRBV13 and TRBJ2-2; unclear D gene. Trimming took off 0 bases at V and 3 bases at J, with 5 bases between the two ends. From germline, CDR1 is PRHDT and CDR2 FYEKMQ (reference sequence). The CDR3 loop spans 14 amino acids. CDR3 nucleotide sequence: TGTGCCAGCAGCTTAGGGTCATACACCGGGGAGCTGTTTTTT. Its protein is CASSLGSYTGELFF. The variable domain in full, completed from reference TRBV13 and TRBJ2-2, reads AAGVIQSPRHLIKEKRETATLKCYPIPRHDTVYWYQQGPGQDPQFLISFYEKMQSDKGSIPDRFSAQQFSDYHSELNMSSLELGDSALYFCASSLGSYTGELFFGEGSRLTVL.

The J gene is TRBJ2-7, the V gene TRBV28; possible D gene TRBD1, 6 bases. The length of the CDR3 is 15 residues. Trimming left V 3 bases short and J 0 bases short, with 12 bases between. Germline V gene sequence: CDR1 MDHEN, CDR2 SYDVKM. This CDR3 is CASSFSQGSSYEQYF. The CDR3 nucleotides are TGTGCCAGCAGTTTCTCTCAGGGGAGCTCCTACGAGCAGTACTTC.

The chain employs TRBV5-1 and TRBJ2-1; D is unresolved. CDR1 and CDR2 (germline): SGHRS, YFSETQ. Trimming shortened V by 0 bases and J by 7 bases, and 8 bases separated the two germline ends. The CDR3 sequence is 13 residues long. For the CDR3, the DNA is TGCGCCAGCAGCTTGGCCCTGGGTAATGAGCAGTTCTTC. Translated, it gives CASSLALGNEQFF. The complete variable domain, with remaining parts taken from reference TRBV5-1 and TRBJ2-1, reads KAGVTQTPRYLIKTRGQQVTLSCSPISGHRSVSWYQQTPGQGLQFLFEYFSETQRNKGNFPGRFSGRQFSNSRSEMNVSTLELGDSALYLCASSLALGNEQFFGPGTRLTVL.

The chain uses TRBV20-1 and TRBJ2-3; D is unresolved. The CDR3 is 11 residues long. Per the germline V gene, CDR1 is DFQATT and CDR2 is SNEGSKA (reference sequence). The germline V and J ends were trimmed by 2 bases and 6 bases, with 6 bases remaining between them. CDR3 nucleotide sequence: TGCAGTGCTAGAACCGGGGATACGCAGTATTTT. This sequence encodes CSARTGDTQYF.

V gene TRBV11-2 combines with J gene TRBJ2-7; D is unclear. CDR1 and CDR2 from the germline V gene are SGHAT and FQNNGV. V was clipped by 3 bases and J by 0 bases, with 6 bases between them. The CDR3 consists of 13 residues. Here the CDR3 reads CASSFTDSYEQYF. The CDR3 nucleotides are TGTGCCAGCAGCTTTACAGACTCCTACGAGCAGTACTTC. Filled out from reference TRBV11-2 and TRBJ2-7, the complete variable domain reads EAGVAQSPRYKIIEKRQSVAFWCNPISGHATLYWYQQILGQGPKLLIQFQNNGVVDDSQLPKDRFSAERLKGVDSTLKIQPAKLEDSAVYLCASSFTDSYEQYFGPGTRLTVT.

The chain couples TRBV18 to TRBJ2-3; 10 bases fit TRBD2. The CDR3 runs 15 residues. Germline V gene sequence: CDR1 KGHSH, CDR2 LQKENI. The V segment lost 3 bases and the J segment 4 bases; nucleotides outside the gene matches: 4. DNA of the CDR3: TGTGCCAGCTCACCGCTAGCGGGAGCTCCAGATACGCAGTATTTT. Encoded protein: CASSPLAGAPDTQYF.

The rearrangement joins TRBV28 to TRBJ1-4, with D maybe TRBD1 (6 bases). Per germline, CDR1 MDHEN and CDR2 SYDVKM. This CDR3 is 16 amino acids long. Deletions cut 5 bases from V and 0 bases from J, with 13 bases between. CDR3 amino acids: CASSEPRQATNEKLFF. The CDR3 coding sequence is TGTGCCAGCAGTGAACCCCGACAGGCAACTAATGAAAAACTGTTTTTT.

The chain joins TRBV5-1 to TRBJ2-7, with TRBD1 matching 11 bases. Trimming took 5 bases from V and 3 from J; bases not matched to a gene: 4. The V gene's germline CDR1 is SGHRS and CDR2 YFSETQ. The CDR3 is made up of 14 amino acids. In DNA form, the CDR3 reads TGCGCCAGCAGACCGGGACAGGGGGACTACGAGCAGTACTTC. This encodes CASRPGQGDYEQYF.

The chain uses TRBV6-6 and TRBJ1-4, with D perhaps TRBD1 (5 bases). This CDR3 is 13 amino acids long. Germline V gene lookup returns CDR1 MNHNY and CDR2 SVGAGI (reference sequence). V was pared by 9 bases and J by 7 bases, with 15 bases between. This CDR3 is CASLSGAPEKLFF. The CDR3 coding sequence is TGTGCCAGTCTCTCCGGGGCTCCTGAAAAACTGTTTTTT.

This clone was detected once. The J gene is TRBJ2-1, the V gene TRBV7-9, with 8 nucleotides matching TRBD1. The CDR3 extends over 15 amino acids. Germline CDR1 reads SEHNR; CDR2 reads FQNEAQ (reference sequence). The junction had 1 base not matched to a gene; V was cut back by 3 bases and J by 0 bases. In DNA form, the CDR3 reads TGTGCCAGCAGCTTTACAGGGGGCTCCTACAATGAGCAGTTCTTC. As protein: CASSFTGGSYNEQFF.

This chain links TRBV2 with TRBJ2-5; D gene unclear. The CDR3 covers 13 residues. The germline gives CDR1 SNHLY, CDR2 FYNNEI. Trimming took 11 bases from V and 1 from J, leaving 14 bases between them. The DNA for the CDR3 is TGTGCCGGAATCAGAGGAGTCCAAGAGACCCAGTACTTC. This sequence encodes CAGIRGVQETQYF. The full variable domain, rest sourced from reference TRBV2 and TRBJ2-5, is EPEVTQTPSHQVTQMGQEVILRCVPISNHLYFYWYRQILGQKVEFLVSFYNNEISEKSEIFDDQFSVERPDGSNFTLKIRSTKLEDSAMYFCAGIRGVQETQYFGPGTRLLVL.

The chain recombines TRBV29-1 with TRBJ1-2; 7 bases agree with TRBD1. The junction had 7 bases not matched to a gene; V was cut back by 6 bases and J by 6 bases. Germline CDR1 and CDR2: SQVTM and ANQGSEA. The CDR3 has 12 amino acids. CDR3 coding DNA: TGCAGCGTCGACCGGGACAGAGATGGCTACACCTTC. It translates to CSVDRDRDGYTF.

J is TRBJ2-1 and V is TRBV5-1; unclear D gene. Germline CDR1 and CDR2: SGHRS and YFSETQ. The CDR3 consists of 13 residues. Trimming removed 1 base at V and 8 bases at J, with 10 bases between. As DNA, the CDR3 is TGCGCCAGCAGCTTGAATATTGGTGATGAGCAGTTCTTC. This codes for CASSLNIGDEQFF.

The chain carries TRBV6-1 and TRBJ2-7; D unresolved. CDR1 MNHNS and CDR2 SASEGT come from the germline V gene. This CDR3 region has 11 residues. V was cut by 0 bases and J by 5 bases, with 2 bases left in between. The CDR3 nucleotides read TGTGCCAGCAGTGAAGCTAACGAGCAGTACTTC. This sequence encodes CASSEANEQYF.

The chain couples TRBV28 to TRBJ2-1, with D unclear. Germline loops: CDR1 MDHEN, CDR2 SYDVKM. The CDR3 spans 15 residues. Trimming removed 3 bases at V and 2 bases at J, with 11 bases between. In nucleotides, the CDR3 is TGTGCCAGCAGTTTCCGCCTAGGGCCCTACAATGAGCAGTTCTTC. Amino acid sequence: CASSFRLGPYNEQFF.

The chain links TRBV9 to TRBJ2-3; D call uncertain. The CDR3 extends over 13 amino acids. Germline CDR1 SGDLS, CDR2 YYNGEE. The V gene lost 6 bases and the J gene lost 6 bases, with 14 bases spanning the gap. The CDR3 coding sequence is TGTGCCAGCACCTTCGCGGACCGGGATACGCAGTATTTT. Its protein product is CASTFADRDTQYF.

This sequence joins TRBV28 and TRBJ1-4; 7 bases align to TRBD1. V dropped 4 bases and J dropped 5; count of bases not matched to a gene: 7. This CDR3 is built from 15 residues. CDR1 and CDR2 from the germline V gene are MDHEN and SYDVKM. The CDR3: CASSSPDRANEKLFF. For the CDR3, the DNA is TGTGCCAGCAGTTCTCCCGACAGGGCCAATGAAAAACTGTTTTTT.

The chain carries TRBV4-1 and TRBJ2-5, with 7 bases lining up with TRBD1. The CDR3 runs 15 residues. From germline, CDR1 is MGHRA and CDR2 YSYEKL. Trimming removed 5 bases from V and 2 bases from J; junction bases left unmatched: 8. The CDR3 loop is CASSEPGQIQETQYF. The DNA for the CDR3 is TGCGCCAGCAGCGAACCGGGACAGATACAAGAGACCCAGTACTTC.

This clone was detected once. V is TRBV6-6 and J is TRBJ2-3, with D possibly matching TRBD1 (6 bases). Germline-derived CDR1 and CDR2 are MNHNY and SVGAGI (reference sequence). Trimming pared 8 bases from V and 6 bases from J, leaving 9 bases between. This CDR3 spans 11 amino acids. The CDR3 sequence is CASGRGDTQYF. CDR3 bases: TGTGCCAGCGGTAGGGGGGATACGCAGTATTTT.

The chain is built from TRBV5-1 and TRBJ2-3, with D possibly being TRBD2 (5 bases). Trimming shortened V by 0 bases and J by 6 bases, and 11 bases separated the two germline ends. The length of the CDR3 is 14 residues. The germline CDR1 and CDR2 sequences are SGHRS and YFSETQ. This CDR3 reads CASSLALADDTQYF. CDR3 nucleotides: TGCGCCAGCAGCTTGGCGCTAGCCGACGATACGCAGTATTTT.